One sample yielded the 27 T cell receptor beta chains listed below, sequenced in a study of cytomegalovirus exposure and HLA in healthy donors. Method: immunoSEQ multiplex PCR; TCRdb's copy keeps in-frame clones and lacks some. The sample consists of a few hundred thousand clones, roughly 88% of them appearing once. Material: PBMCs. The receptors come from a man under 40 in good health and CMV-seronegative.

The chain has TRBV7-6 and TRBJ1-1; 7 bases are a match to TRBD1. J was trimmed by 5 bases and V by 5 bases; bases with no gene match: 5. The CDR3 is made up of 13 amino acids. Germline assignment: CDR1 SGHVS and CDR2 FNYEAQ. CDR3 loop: CASSVLQGTEAFF. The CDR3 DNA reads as TGTGCCAGCAGCGTCCTACAGGGGACTGAAGCTTTCTTT.

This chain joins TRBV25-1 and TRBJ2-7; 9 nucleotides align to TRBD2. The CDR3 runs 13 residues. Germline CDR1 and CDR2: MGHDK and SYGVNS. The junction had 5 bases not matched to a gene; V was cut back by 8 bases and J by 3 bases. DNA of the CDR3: TGTGCCAGCGGAAAAGCGGGGGGCTACGAGCAGTACTTC. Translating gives CASGKAGGYEQYF.

CDR3 amino acids: CASSLVSGGYRSPLHF. CDR3 sequence (DNA): TGCGCCAGCAGCTTGGTTTCAGGGGGCTATAGGTCACCCCTCCACTTT. The chain carries TRBV5-1 and TRBJ1-6; 8 nucleotides match TRBD1. This CDR3 spans 16 amino acids. Trimming at V came to 0 bases and at J to 10 bases, leaving 9 bases not matched to a gene. Germline CDR1 SGHRS, CDR2 YFSETQ.

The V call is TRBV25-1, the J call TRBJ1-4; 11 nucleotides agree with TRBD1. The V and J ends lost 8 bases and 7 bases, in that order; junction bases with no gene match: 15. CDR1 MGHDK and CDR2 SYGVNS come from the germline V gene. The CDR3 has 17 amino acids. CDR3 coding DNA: TGTGCCAGCCAAACCTACGGACAGGGGGCGCCGGGTGAAAAACTGTTTTTT. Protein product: CASQTYGQGAPGEKLFF. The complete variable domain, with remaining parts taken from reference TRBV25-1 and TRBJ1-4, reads EADIYQTPRYLVIGTGKKITLECSQTMGHDKMYWYQQDPGMELHLIHYSYGVNSTEKGDLSSESTVSRIRTEHFPLTLESARPSHTSQYLCASQTYGQGAPGEKLFFGSGTQLSVL.

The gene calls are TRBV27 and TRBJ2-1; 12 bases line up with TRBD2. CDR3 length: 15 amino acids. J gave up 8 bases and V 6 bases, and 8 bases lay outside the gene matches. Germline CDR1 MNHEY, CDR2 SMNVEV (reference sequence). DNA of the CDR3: TGTGCCAGCAGACCTAGCGGGGGGGCCGTGTATGAGCAGTTCTTC. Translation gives CASRPSGGAVYEQFF.

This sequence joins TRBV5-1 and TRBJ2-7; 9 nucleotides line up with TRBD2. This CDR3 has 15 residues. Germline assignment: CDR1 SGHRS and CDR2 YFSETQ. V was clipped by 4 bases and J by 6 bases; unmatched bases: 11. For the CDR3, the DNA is TGCGCCAGCAGCCCGACCCTAGCGGGGTCTGGCGAGCAGTACTTC. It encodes CASSPTLAGSGEQYF.

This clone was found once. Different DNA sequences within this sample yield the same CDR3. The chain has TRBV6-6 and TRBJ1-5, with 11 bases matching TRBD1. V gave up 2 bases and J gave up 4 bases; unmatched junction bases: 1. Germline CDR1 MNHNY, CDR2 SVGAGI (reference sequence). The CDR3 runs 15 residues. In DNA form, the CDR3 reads TGTGCCAGCAGTTACGGGACAGGGGGGAATCAGCCCCAGCATTTT. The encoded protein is CASSYGTGGNQPQHF.

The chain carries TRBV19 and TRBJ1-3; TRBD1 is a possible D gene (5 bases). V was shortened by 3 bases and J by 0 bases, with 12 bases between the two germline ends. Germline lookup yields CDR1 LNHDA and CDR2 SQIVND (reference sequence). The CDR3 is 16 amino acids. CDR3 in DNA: TGTGCCAGTAGTATCCTGGGACTGTCCTCTGGAAACACCATATATTTT. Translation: CASSILGLSSGNTIYF.

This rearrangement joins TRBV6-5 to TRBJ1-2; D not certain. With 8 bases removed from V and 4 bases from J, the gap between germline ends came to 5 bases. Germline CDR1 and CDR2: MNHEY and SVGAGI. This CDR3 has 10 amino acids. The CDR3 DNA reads TGTGCCAGCGGGAGCTATGGCTACACCTTC. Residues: CASGSYGYTF.

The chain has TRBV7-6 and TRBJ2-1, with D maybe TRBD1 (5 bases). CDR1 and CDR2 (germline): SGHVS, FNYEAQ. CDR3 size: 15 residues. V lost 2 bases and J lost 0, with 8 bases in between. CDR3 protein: CASSLSGSSYNEQFF. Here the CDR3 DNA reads TGTGCCAGCAGCTTATCAGGGTCCTCCTACAATGAGCAGTTCTTC.

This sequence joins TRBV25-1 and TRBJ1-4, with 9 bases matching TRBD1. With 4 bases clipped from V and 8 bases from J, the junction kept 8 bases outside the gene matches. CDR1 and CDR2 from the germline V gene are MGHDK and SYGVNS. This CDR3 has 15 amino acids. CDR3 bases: TGTGCCAGCAGTGCATCCGGGACAGGGAGGGAAAAACTGTTTTTT. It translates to CASSASGTGREKLFF. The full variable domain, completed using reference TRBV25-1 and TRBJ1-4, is EADIYQTPRYLVIGTGKKITLECSQTMGHDKMYWYQQDPGMELHLIHYSYGVNSTEKGDLSSESTVSRIRTEHFPLTLESARPSHTSQYLCASSASGTGREKLFFGSGTQLSVL.

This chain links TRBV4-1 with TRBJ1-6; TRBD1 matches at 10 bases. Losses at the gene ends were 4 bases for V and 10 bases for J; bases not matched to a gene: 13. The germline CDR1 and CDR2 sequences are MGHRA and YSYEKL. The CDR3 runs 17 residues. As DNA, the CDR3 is TGCGCCAGCAGCCCTACCGGGACAGGGGAAGGTGGATCACCCCTCCACTTT. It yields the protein CASSPTGTGEGGSPLHF.

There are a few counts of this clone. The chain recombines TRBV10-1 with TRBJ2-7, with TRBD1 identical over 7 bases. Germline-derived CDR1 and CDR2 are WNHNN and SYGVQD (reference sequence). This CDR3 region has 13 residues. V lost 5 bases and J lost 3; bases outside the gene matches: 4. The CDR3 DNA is TGCGCCAGCAGTAAGTGGGACAGCTACGAGCAGTACTTC. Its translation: CASSKWDSYEQYF.

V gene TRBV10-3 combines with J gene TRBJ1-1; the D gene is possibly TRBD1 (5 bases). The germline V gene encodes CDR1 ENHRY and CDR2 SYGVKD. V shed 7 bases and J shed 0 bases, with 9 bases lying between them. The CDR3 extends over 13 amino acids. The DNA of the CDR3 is TGTGCCATCACCCAGGGAATGAACACTGAAGCTTTCTTT. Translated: CAITQGMNTEAFF.

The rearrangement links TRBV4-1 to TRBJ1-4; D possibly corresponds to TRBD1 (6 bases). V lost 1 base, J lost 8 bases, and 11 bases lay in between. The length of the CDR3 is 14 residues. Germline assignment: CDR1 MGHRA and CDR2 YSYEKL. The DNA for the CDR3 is TGCGCCAGCAGCCAAGCAGGGGTAAGAGAAAAACTGTTTTTT. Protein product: CASSQAGVREKLFF.

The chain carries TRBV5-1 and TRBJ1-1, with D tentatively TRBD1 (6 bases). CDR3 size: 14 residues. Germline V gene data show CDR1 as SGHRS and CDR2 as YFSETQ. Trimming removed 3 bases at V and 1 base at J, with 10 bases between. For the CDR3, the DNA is TGCGCCAGCAGCTGGACAGTTCCGAACACTGAAGCTTTCTTT. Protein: CASSWTVPNTEAFF.

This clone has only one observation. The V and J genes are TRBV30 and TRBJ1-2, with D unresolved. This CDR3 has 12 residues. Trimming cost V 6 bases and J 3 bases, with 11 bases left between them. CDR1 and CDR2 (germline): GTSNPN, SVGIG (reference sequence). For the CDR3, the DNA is TGTGCCTGCCCCTCGGGTGACTATGGCTACACCTTC. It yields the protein CACPSGDYGYTF. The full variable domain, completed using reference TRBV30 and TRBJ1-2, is SQTIHQWPATLVQPVGSPLSLECTVEGTSNPNLYWYRQAAGRGLQLLFYSVGIGQISSEVPQNLSASRPQDRQFILSSKKLLLSDSGFYLCACPSGDYGYTFGSGTRLTVV.

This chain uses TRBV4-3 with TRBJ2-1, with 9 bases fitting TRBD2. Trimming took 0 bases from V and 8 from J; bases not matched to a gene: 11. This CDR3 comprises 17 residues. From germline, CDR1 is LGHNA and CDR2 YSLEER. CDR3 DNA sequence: TGCGCCAGCAGCCAAGACATGGCAGGCGGGGGGGCCGATGAGCAGTTCTTC. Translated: CASSQDMAGGGADEQFF.

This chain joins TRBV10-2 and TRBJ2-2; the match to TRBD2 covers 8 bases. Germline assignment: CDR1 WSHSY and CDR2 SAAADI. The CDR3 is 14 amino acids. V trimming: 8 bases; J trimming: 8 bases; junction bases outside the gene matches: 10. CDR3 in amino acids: CASSGGAVGGELFF. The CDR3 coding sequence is TGCGCCAGCTCCGGGGGGGCAGTAGGTGGGGAGCTGTTTTTT.

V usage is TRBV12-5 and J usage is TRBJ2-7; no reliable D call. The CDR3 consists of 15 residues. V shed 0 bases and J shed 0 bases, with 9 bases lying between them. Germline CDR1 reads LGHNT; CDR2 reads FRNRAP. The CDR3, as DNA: TGTGCTAGTGGTTTGGTAGCAGGCAGCTCCTACGAGCAGTACTTC. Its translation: CASGLVAGSSYEQYF.

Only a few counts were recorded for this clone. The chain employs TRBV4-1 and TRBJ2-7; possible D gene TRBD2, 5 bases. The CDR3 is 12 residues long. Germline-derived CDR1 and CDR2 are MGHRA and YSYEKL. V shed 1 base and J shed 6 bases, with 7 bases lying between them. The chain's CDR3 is CASSQVGGEQYF. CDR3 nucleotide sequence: TGCGCCAGCAGCCAAGTCGGAGGCGAGCAGTACTTC.

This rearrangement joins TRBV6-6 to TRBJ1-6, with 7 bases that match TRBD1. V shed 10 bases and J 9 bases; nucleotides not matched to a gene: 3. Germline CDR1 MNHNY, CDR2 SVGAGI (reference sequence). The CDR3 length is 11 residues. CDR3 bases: TGTGCCACTGCAGGGGGTTCACCCCTCCACTTT. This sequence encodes CATAGGSPLHF.

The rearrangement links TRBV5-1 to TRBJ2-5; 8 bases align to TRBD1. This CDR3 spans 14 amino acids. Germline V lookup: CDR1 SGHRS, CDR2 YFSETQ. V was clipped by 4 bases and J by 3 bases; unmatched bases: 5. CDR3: CASSADRVKETQYF. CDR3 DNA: TGCGCCAGCAGCGCGGACAGGGTGAAAGAGACCCAGTACTTC.

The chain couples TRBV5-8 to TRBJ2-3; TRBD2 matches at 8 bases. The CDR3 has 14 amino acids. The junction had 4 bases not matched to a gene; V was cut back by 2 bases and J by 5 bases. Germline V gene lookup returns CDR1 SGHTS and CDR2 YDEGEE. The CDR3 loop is CASSFFAGGDTQYF. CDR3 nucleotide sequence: TGTGCCAGCAGCTTCTTCGCGGGGGGAGATACGCAGTATTTT. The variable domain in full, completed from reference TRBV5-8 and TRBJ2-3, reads EAGVTQSPTHLIKTRGQQATLRCSPISGHTSVYWYQQALGLGLQFLLWYDEGEERNRGNFPPRFSGRQFPNYSSELNVNALELEDSALYLCASSFFAGGDTQYFGPGTRLTVL.

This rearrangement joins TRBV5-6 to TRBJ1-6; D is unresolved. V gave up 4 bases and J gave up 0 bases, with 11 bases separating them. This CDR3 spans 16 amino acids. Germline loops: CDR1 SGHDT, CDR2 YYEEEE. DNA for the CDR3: TGTGCCAGCAGCCCGACACCGAGCTCCTATAATTCACCCCTCCACTTT. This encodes CASSPTPSSYNSPLHF. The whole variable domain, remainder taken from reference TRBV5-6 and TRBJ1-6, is DAGVTQSPTHLIKTRGQQVTLRCSPKSGHDTVSWYQQALGQGPQFIFQYYEEEERQRGNFPDRFSGHQFPNYSSELNVNALLLGDSALYLCASSPTPSSYNSPLHFGNGTRLTVT.

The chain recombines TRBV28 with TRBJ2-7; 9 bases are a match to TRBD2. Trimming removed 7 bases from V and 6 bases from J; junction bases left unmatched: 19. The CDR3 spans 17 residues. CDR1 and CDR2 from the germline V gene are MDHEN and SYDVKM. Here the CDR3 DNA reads TGTGCCAGCAACCAAATCGGCACTAGCGGGCCCTGGGGCGAGCAGTACTTC. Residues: CASNQIGTSGPWGEQYF.

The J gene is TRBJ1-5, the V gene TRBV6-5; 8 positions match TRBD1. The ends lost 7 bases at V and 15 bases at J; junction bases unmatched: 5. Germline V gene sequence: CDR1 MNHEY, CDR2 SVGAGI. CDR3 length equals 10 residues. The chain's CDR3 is CASTWTGRHF. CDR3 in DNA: TGTGCCAGCACCTGGACAGGGAGGCATTTT.